The sequence of this T cell receptor beta chain was determined in a study of T cells after yellow fever vaccination. Overall study context: Fractions of low cell number were prepared using SMART-Seq v4 Ultra Low Input.

This CDR3 is 14 amino acids long. Germline V gene sequence: CDR1 SGDLS, CDR2 YYNGEE. V lost 0 bases to trimming and J lost 6 bases, with 10 bases between them. Concerning this clonotype: Antigen specificity is unknown.

Researchers made TCR cDNA using 5'RACE template switching, and this step added a universal primer site and UMIs. TCRdb itself ran the 5' RACE reads through MiXCR, one entry per CDR3 protein. The table records some 340,000 distinct CDR3 sequences, about 11% of them present only once. General study results and limits: Reappearing after the booster were most of the clones from primary vaccination (about 96% CD4, approximately 88% CD8).

This TCR derives from a man aged 18-30 years who received the YFV17D yellow fever vaccine. This chain joins TRBV9 and TRBJ1-5; no definite D call. The material sequenced was CD4+ T cells sorted from PBMCs, taken 45 days after the yellow fever booster vaccination. The CDR3: CASSVAPSGQPQHF. In DNA form, the CDR3 reads TGTGCCAGCAGCGTAGCCCCCTCTGGTCAGCCCCAGCATTTT.